The rows below give T cell receptor beta chains drawn from one sample of a study of T cell repertoires in cytomegalovirus infection. No antigen has been assigned to these receptors. TCRdb recomputed calls from the reads with MiXCR, one row per CDR3 protein. Of hundreds of thousands of distinct CDR3 sequences in the sample, approximately 32% were seen once. The source material was cultured CD8+ T cells from PBMCs, sampled from culture after CMV antigen stimulation. The receptors derive from a human donor in good health (CMV status not recorded). Some clones in this sample may be carry-over from other donors' samples. CDR3s include the opening cysteine and the closing phenylalanine or tryptophan. The D gene is left open where the match is weak. Expanded clones get a size class; other rows say once, few or many, or leave the size out.

CDR3nt,CDR3aa,d_gene,j_gene,v_gene,abundance
TGCAGTGCTAGTGTGGCCAGCTACTACAATGAGCAGTTCTTC,CSASVASYYNEQFF,.,TRBJ2-1,TRBV20-1,.
TGTGCCAGCAGTCCAACCGCTACGGATGGCTACACCTTC,CASSPTATDGYTF,.,TRBJ1-2,TRBV12-3/TRBV12-4,.
TGTGCGTCAAGCGCCGGGGAGCTGTTTTTT,CASSAGELFF,.,TRBJ2-2,TRBV7-8,many
TGTGCCAGCAGCTTGCTGACAGGGGGTCGAGAAAAACTGTTTTTT,CASSLLTGGREKLFF,TRBD1,TRBJ1-4,TRBV7-6,few
TGTGCCAGCAGTTACTCGACCTTCACAGATACGCAGTATTTT,CASSYSTFTDTQYF,.,TRBJ2-3,TRBV6-5,.
TGTGCCAGTAGTTGGGGGTCAGAGGGAGAGCAGTTCTTC,CASSWGSEGEQFF,.,TRBJ2-1,TRBV19,.
TGTGCCAGCAGTCCACTAGCGGGGGGGAGAGATGAGCAGTTCTTC,CASSPLAGGRDEQFF,TRBD2,TRBJ2-1,TRBV12-3/TRBV12-4,.
TGTGCCAGCAGCTTGGTCCCTGGTGCGGGCGATGAGCAGTTCTTC,CASSLVPGAGDEQFF,.,TRBJ2-1,TRBV5-8,.
TGTGCCAGCAGCGGCCGGGACAGAGGATCCCACGAGCAGTACTTC,CASSGRDRGSHEQYF,TRBD1,TRBJ2-7,TRBV7-9,.
TGCGCCAGCAGCCAAGCTCCCTCCACCGACACCGGGGAGCTGTTTTTT,CASSQAPSTDTGELFF,.,TRBJ2-2,TRBV4-1,few
TGTGCCAGCAGCTTAGAGTTTAGCGGGGGCCTAAAAGAGACCCAGTACTTC,CASSLEFSGGLKETQYF,TRBD2,TRBJ2-5,TRBV7-6,many
TGTGCCAGCAGTTTTGGGACAGTAAGCACAGATACGCAGTATTTT,CASSFGTVSTDTQYF,TRBD1,TRBJ2-3,TRBV12-3/TRBV12-4,few
TGTGCCAGCAGCTCCCACGGAACGGGCGCCTACGAGCAGTACTTC,CASSSHGTGAYEQYF,.,TRBJ2-7,TRBV7-9,.
TGCAGTGCTAGAGATCCGGACAGTAATGAAAAACTGTTTTTT,CSARDPDSNEKLFF,.,TRBJ1-4,TRBV20-1,.
TGTGCCAGCAGCTTAGCCGTTTTTGACTCTGGGGCCAACGTCCTGACTTTC,CASSLAVFDSGANVLTF,.,TRBJ2-6,TRBV7-9,many
TGTGCCAGCAGGTATGGGACATGGACATGGAAAAGGTCTAGCACAGATACGCAGTATTTT,CASRYGTWTWKRSSTDTQYF,.,TRBJ2-3,TRBV7-4,.
TGTGCCAGCTGCCCCTCCAACTATGAGCAGTTCTTC,CASCPSNYEQFF,.,TRBJ2-1,TRBV6-2/TRBV6-3,.
TGTGCCAGCAGTGGAAGTAGTGGCTACACCTTC,CASSGSSGYTF,.,TRBJ1-2,TRBV2,.
TGTGCCATCAGTGAGTTTCGGGACCCCTACAGGGTTACGCAGTATTTT,CAISEFRDPYRVTQYF,.,TRBJ2-3,TRBV10-3,.
TGTGCCAGCAGCTGGAAACAGGGGTTGGAGCCCCAGCATTTT,CASSWKQGLEPQHF,TRBD1,TRBJ1-5,TRBV5-4,.
TGTGCCATCACCCCCACCGGACGTAGTAACTATGGCTACACCTTC,CAITPTGRSNYGYTF,.,TRBJ1-2,TRBV10-3,.
TGTGCCGGCGGGCCGGCGGACGAGCAGTACTTC,CAGGPADEQYF,.,TRBJ2-7,TRBV19,.
TGTGCCACCAGTGATCAGGGGGCAAGGAAAGAGACCCAGTACTTC,CATSDQGARKETQYF,TRBD1,TRBJ2-5,TRBV24-1,many
TGTGCCAGCAGCGCAGAGACAGATACGCAGTATTTT,CASSAETDTQYF,.,TRBJ2-3,TRBV9,.
TGTGCCAGCAGCTTAGGGGAAGGTAGCGGCTCACCTTCCAATCAGCCCCAGCATTTT,CASSLGEGSGSPSNQPQHF,.,TRBJ1-5,TRBV7-8,few
TGTGCCAGCAGTCCAACCGGGACAGGGTACACAGATACGCAGTATTTT,CASSPTGTGYTDTQYF,TRBD1,TRBJ2-3,TRBV12-3/TRBV12-4,.
TGTGCCAGCAGCTTAAAGTCCCAGGAGGCATCTGGAAACACCATATATTTT,CASSLKSQEASGNTIYF,.,TRBJ1-3,TRBV7-9,few
TGTGCCAGCAGCTTAGCCCTTAGGTACGAGCAGTACTTC,CASSLALRYEQYF,.,TRBJ2-7,TRBV7-6,few
TGTGCCAGCAGTTACGTGGGTAGGGGCAATCAGCCCCAGCATTTT,CASSYVGRGNQPQHF,.,TRBJ1-5,TRBV6-2/TRBV6-3,many
TGTGCCACAAACGACAGGGGGGGTACAGATACGCAGTATTTT,CATNDRGGTDTQYF,TRBD1,TRBJ2-3,TRBV15,few
TGTGCCAGCAGCTTATACGTACTCTCTGGAAACACCATATATTTT,CASSLYVLSGNTIYF,.,TRBJ1-3,TRBV7-2,.
TGTGCCAGCAGCTCGACAGGAACCTATGGCTACACCTTC,CASSSTGTYGYTF,.,TRBJ1-2,TRBV27,few
TGTGCCAGCAGTGAACTAGCGGGGGGCTCCTACAATGAGCAGTTCTTC,CASSELAGGSYNEQFF,TRBD2,TRBJ2-1,TRBV6-1,.
TGTGCCAGCAGCGGATACAGGGGTCCCGATGTCGAGCAGTACTTC,CASSGYRGPDVEQYF,TRBD1,TRBJ2-7,TRBV9,.
TGTGCCAGCAGCCAAGTATTGGGTAACCCTTACAATGAGCAGTTCTTC,CASSQVLGNPYNEQFF,.,TRBJ2-1,TRBV14,once
TGTGCCAGCAGCCGGTCCGGCGGCTACACCTTC,CASSRSGGYTF,.,TRBJ1-2,TRBV7-9,.
TGTGCCAGCAGCTTACAGGGCTCCTACGAGCAGTACTTC,CASSLQGSYEQYF,.,TRBJ2-7,TRBV27,many
TGTGCCGGCAGTTCCTTAGCGGGGGCCTACACCGGGGAGCTGTTTTTT,CAGSSLAGAYTGELFF,TRBD2,TRBJ2-2,TRBV6-2/TRBV6-3,once
TGTGCCAGCAGTTTTGGGACAGGCTCTGGAAACACCATATATTTT,CASSFGTGSGNTIYF,TRBD1,TRBJ1-3,TRBV27,few
TGCGCCAGCAGCCAAGATCTTAGTCAGCGAACCCTTTATGGCTACACCTTC,CASSQDLSQRTLYGYTF,.,TRBJ1-2,TRBV4-1,.
TGTGCCAGCAGCGGCCGGACAGGGGGCTTATATGAGCAGTTCTTC,CASSGRTGGLYEQFF,TRBD1,TRBJ2-1,TRBV9,few
TGTGCCAGCAGCCTCACTAGCGGGGGCCTCAATGAGCAGTTCTTC,CASSLTSGGLNEQFF,TRBD2,TRBJ2-1,TRBV7-9,many
TGTGCCAGCAGCCAAGATTTCCTAGCGGGATACAATGAGCAGTTCTTC,CASSQDFLAGYNEQFF,TRBD2,TRBJ2-1,TRBV4-2,few
TGTGCCAGCAGCTTACTCGGACTTACACTCTACAATGAGCAGTTCTTC,CASSLLGLTLYNEQFF,.,TRBJ2-1,TRBV7-8,many
TGCGCCAGCAGCCCCTGGACAGCTGCTGAAGCTTTCTTT,CASSPWTAAEAFF,.,TRBJ1-1,TRBV5-1,few
TGCGCCAGCAGCTTCTGGGGGGGACCCCAAGAGACCCAGTACTTC,CASSFWGGPQETQYF,TRBD2,TRBJ2-5,TRBV4-3,few
TGTGCTAGTGGTCCAGGGGTGGGATTCTACGAGCAGTACTTC,CASGPGVGFYEQYF,.,TRBJ2-7,TRBV12-5,many
TGTGCCAGCAGTTACCGTGTCGAACTTTACAATGAGCAGTTCTTC,CASSYRVELYNEQFF,.,TRBJ2-1,TRBV6-6,few
TGTGCCAGCAGCCTAAGTCCACTTTTAGGGACAGGGGGGAATATTGGCTACACCTTC,CASSLSPLLGTGGNIGYTF,TRBD1,TRBJ1-2,TRBV7-6,few
TGTGTCAGCAGCTTAGTGATGGGGGATACGCAGTATTTT,CVSSLVMGDTQYF,.,TRBJ2-3,TRBV7-9,.
TGTGCCAGCAGTCTTGGGGGGAGACTCTACAATGAGCAGTTCTTC,CASSLGGRLYNEQFF,.,TRBJ2-1,TRBV7-6,few
TGTGCCAGCAGTTTCCCGGGGTCGCCCTACGAGCAGTACTTC,CASSFPGSPYEQYF,.,TRBJ2-7,TRBV27,.
TGTGCCAGCCTCCGGGGCATGAACACTGAAGCTTTCTTT,CASLRGMNTEAFF,.,TRBJ1-1,TRBV6-5,.
TGTGCCAGCAGTCCCCTAGCGCCCAATGAGCAGTTCTTC,CASSPLAPNEQFF,.,TRBJ2-1,TRBV6-5,few
TGTGCCAGCAGCCACGGGACAGCAAGGATCGATGAGCAGTTCTTC,CASSHGTARIDEQFF,TRBD1,TRBJ2-1,TRBV5-8,.